Listed below are T cell receptor beta chains from one sample, sequenced in a study of shared clonotypes between healthy human individuals. Clones were read by immunoSEQ multiplex PCR, and TCRdb kept only the in-frame ones, dropping some. The table lists under 1,100,000 clones, around four fifths of them singletons. Input material: memory CD4+ T cells sorted from blood. These TCRs come from a man aged 18 to 30 in good health. CDR3s include the opening cysteine and the closing phenylalanine or tryptophan. Fields, in order: CDR3 length, D gene, clone size, V gene, J gene, CDR3 DNA, CDR3 protein. D genes are given only for firm matches. Part of the rows lack a size; the others show once, few, many or a class for expanded clones.

CDR3 length: 14; D gene: TRBD2; clone size: once; V gene: TRBV7-7; J gene: TRBJ2-1; CDR3 DNA: TGTGCTAGCAGCCGAAGCGGGGGCTGGGATGAGCAGTTCTTC; CDR3 protein: CASSRSGGWDEQFF
CDR3 length: 15; D gene: .; clone size: once; V gene: TRBV7-2; J gene: TRBJ2-1; CDR3 DNA: TGTGCCAGCAGCTCCCGACGGGGCGAGTACAATGAGCAGTTCTTC; CDR3 protein: CASSSRRGEYNEQFF
CDR3 length: 13; D gene: TRBD1; clone size: .; V gene: TRBV5-1; J gene: TRBJ1-3; CDR3 DNA: TGCGCCAGCCGGACAGGGGTTGGAAACACCATATATTTT; CDR3 protein: CASRTGVGNTIYF
CDR3 length: 11; D gene: .; clone size: .; V gene: TRBV20-1; J gene: TRBJ2-5; CDR3 DNA: TGCAGTGCTTGGGGCCTGGAGACCCAGTACTTC; CDR3 protein: CSAWGLETQYF
CDR3 length: 16; D gene: .; clone size: .; V gene: TRBV2; J gene: TRBJ2-5; CDR3 DNA: TGTGCCAGCAGTCTAGTCCCCACAGGTAACCAAGAGACCCAGTACTTC; CDR3 protein: CASSLVPTGNQETQYF
CDR3 length: 14; D gene: TRBD2; clone size: .; V gene: TRBV6-1; J gene: TRBJ2-7; CDR3 DNA: TGTGCCAGCGAACCGGGACTAGGCAGGTACGAGCAGTACTTC; CDR3 protein: CASEPGLGRYEQYF
CDR3 length: 16; D gene: .; clone size: .; V gene: TRBV21-1; J gene: TRBJ1-5; CDR3 DNA: TGTGCCAGCAGCCTCTGTTCCCCGGAGGGCAATCAGCCCCAGCATTTT; CDR3 protein: CASSLCSPEGNQPQHF
CDR3 length: 14; D gene: .; clone size: .; V gene: TRBV7-9; J gene: TRBJ2-2; CDR3 DNA: TGTGCCAGCAGCTTAGATACGGGGGCCGGGGAGCTGTTTTTT; CDR3 protein: CASSLDTGAGELFF
CDR3 length: 19; D gene: TRBD2; clone size: .; V gene: TRBV30; J gene: TRBJ2-7; CDR3 DNA: TGTGCCTGGAGTGTAATTCGGACTAGCGGGAGGGCCGGGGTCTACGAGCAGTACTTC; CDR3 protein: CAWSVIRTSGRAGVYEQYF
CDR3 length: 13; D gene: TRBD1; clone size: many; V gene: TRBV27; J gene: TRBJ1-1; CDR3 DNA: TGTGCCAGCAGTCAACAGGGGAGGACTGAAGCTTTCTTT; CDR3 protein: CASSQQGRTEAFF
CDR3 length: 15; D gene: TRBD2; clone size: .; V gene: TRBV7-2; J gene: TRBJ2-5; CDR3 DNA: TGTGCCAGCAGCTCGGGACTAGCGGGAGTGGAGACCCAGTACTTC; CDR3 protein: CASSSGLAGVETQYF
CDR3 length: 14; D gene: .; clone size: many; V gene: TRBV18; J gene: TRBJ1-4; CDR3 DNA: TGTGCCAGCTCACAGGAGATTGGGGGTGAAAAACTGTTTTTT; CDR3 protein: CASSQEIGGEKLFF
CDR3 length: 11; D gene: .; clone size: .; V gene: TRBV20-1; J gene: TRBJ2-7; CDR3 DNA: TGCAGTCCGGGGGACCCGGGGGAGCAGTACTTC; CDR3 protein: CSPGDPGEQYF
CDR3 length: 15; D gene: TRBD2; clone size: few; V gene: TRBV6-1; J gene: TRBJ2-7; CDR3 DNA: TGTGCCAGCAGTAGACTAGCGGGCCATTCCTACGAGCAGTACTTC; CDR3 protein: CASSRLAGHSYEQYF
CDR3 length: 15; D gene: .; clone size: few; V gene: TRBV27; J gene: TRBJ2-1; CDR3 DNA: TGTGCCAGCAGTCCTAAACTTAACTGGTACAATGAGCAGTTCTTC; CDR3 protein: CASSPKLNWYNEQFF
CDR3 length: 13; D gene: .; clone size: few; V gene: TRBV5-4; J gene: TRBJ1-1; CDR3 DNA: TGTGCCAGCAGCGGGCGGGGGAACACTGAAGCTTTCTTT; CDR3 protein: CASSGRGNTEAFF
CDR3 length: 14; D gene: .; clone size: .; V gene: TRBV10-1; J gene: TRBJ2-3; CDR3 DNA: TGCGCCAGCAGTGATGTAGGGCTCACAGATACGCAGTATTTT; CDR3 protein: CASSDVGLTDTQYF
CDR3 length: 15; D gene: TRBD1; clone size: .; V gene: TRBV2; J gene: TRBJ2-5; CDR3 DNA: TGTGCCAGCACCCGGGACAGGGGAATACAAGAGACCCAGTACTTC; CDR3 protein: CASTRDRGIQETQYF
CDR3 length: 15; D gene: .; clone size: .; V gene: TRBV4-2; J gene: TRBJ1-6; CDR3 DNA: TGTGCCAGCAGCCAAGTATCACAGGGAAATTCACCCCTCCACTTT; CDR3 protein: CASSQVSQGNSPLHF
CDR3 length: 16; D gene: TRBD2; clone size: .; V gene: TRBV4-1; J gene: TRBJ2-7; CDR3 DNA: TGCGCCAGCAGTAAAACGGGGGGGGCCGCCGCCTACGAGCAGTACTTC; CDR3 protein: CASSKTGGAAAYEQYF
CDR3 length: 12; D gene: .; clone size: .; V gene: TRBV29-1; J gene: TRBJ2-7; CDR3 DNA: TGCAGCGTTGTGGGGGACACCTACGAGCAGTACTTC; CDR3 protein: CSVVGDTYEQYF
CDR3 length: 13; D gene: .; clone size: .; V gene: TRBV7-2; J gene: TRBJ1-1; CDR3 DNA: TGTGCCAGCAACAAAGCACCGGGAGAAGAAGCTTTCTTT; CDR3 protein: CASNKAPGEEAFF
CDR3 length: 13; D gene: .; clone size: few; V gene: TRBV5-1; J gene: TRBJ1-1; CDR3 DNA: TGCGCCAGTAGCGGGGCAGGGTGGCCTGAAGCTTTCTTT; CDR3 protein: CASSGAGWPEAFF
CDR3 length: 17; D gene: .; clone size: .; V gene: TRBV28; J gene: TRBJ2-7; CDR3 DNA: TGTGCCAGCAGCCCTTACCCTATGACAGGTGATACCTACGAGCAGTACTTC; CDR3 protein: CASSPYPMTGDTYEQYF
CDR3 length: 14; D gene: TRBD2; clone size: .; V gene: TRBV11-2; J gene: TRBJ2-1; CDR3 DNA: TGTGCCAGCAGCTCCGGGACTACTTACAATGAGCAGTTCTTC; CDR3 protein: CASSSGTTYNEQFF
CDR3 length: 15; D gene: TRBD1; clone size: .; V gene: TRBV10-3; J gene: TRBJ1-1; CDR3 DNA: TGTGCCATCAGATTTTCCGGGACAGCGAACACTGAAGCTTTCTTT; CDR3 protein: CAIRFSGTANTEAFF
CDR3 length: 13; D gene: .; clone size: once; V gene: TRBV2; J gene: TRBJ2-6; CDR3 DNA: TGTGCCAGCAGAACCTCTGGGGCCAACGTCCTGACTTTC; CDR3 protein: CASRTSGANVLTF
CDR3 length: 13; D gene: .; clone size: .; V gene: TRBV9; J gene: TRBJ2-6; CDR3 DNA: TGTGCCAGCGGGAAGTACGGGGCCAACGTCCTGACTTTC; CDR3 protein: CASGKYGANVLTF
CDR3 length: 15; D gene: TRBD1; clone size: .; V gene: TRBV30; J gene: TRBJ1-5; CDR3 DNA: TGTGCCTGGAGTGGGACAGGGTTGGGCAATCAGCCCCAGCATTTT; CDR3 protein: CAWSGTGLGNQPQHF
CDR3 length: 12; D gene: TRBD1; clone size: .; V gene: TRBV29-1; J gene: TRBJ2-1; CDR3 DNA: TGCAGCGTTGAAGAAGGGGGCCGCGAGCAGTTCTTC; CDR3 protein: CSVEEGGREQFF
CDR3 length: 11; D gene: .; clone size: once; V gene: TRBV29-1; J gene: TRBJ2-7; CDR3 DNA: TGCAGCGTTGGGGTCGGGAACGAGCAGTACTTC; CDR3 protein: CSVGVGNEQYF
CDR3 length: 18; D gene: .; clone size: .; V gene: TRBV28; J gene: TRBJ1-5; CDR3 DNA: TGTGCCAGCCCCCCTTCCGTAATGGGGGACTATGAGGGTCAGCCCCAGCATTTT; CDR3 protein: CASPPSVMGDYEGQPQHF
CDR3 length: 14; D gene: TRBD1; clone size: few; V gene: TRBV19; J gene: TRBJ2-1; CDR3 DNA: TGTGCCAGTAGTATGGGACAGGGCACCAATGAGCAGTTCTTC; CDR3 protein: CASSMGQGTNEQFF
CDR3 length: 13; D gene: .; clone size: .; V gene: TRBV5-1; J gene: TRBJ2-2; CDR3 DNA: TGCGCCAGCAGCTTCCTGGGCGGCGGGGAGCTGTTTTTT; CDR3 protein: CASSFLGGGELFF
CDR3 length: 14; D gene: .; clone size: .; V gene: TRBV27; J gene: TRBJ1-4; CDR3 DNA: TGTGCCAGCAGTTTATCCGGGACACGCGAAAAACTGTTTTTT; CDR3 protein: CASSLSGTREKLFF
CDR3 length: 17; D gene: .; clone size: .; V gene: TRBV19; J gene: TRBJ2-6; CDR3 DNA: TGTGCCAGTAGTACGGATGTTGCAGCTTTTGGGGCCAACGTCCTGACTTTC; CDR3 protein: CASSTDVAAFGANVLTF
CDR3 length: 16; D gene: .; clone size: .; V gene: TRBV7-2; J gene: TRBJ2-3; CDR3 DNA: TGTGCCAGCAGCTTAGGTGTACTCCTAAGCACAGATACGCAGTATTTT; CDR3 protein: CASSLGVLLSTDTQYF
CDR3 length: 15; D gene: TRBD2; clone size: .; V gene: TRBV7-9; J gene: TRBJ2-1; CDR3 DNA: TGTGCCAGCAGCTTTCGAGCGGGAGTGAGTAATGAGCAGTTCTTC; CDR3 protein: CASSFRAGVSNEQFF
CDR3 length: 13; D gene: .; clone size: .; V gene: TRBV29-1; J gene: TRBJ2-3; CDR3 DNA: TGCAGCGTTGTGGGGGTGGGTACAGATACGCAGTATTTT; CDR3 protein: CSVVGVGTDTQYF
CDR3 length: 14; D gene: .; clone size: .; V gene: TRBV6-1; J gene: TRBJ1-2; CDR3 DNA: TGTGCCAGCCTCACGGGGGACCCCTACTATGGCTACACCTTC; CDR3 protein: CASLTGDPYYGYTF
CDR3 length: 14; D gene: .; clone size: .; V gene: TRBV27; J gene: TRBJ1-3; CDR3 DNA: TGTGCCAGCAGTGGGGCAGGGACTGGAAACACCATATATTTT; CDR3 protein: CASSGAGTGNTIYF